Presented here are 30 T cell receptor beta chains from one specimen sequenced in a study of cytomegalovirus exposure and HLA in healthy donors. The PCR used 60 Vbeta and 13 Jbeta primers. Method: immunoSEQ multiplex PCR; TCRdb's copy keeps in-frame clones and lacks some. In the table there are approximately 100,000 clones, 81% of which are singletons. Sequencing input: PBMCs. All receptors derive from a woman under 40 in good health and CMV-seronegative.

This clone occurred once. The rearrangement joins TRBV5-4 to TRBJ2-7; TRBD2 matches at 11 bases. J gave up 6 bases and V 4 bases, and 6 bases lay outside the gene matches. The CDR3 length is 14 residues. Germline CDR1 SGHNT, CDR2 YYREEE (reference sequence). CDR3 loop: CASSAASGRREQYF. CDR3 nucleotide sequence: TGTGCCAGCAGCGCCGCTAGCGGGAGGCGCGAGCAGTACTTC.

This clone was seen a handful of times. This CDR3 reads CASSIWQGRFQPQHF. Here the CDR3 DNA reads TGTGCCAGTAGTATTTGGCAGGGTAGATTTCAGCCCCAGCATTTT. The rearrangement joins TRBV19 to TRBJ1-5, with D possibly TRBD1 on 5 matching bases. Deletions cut 3 bases from V and 6 bases from J, with 15 bases between. Germline assignment: CDR1 LNHDA and CDR2 SQIVND (reference sequence). CDR3 length: 15 residues.

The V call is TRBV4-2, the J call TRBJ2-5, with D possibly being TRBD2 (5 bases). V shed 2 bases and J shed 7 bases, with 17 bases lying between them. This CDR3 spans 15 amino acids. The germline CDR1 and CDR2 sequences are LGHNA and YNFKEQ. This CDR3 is CASSQPRLLRTTQYF. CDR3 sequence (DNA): TGTGCCAGCAGCCAACCTAGACTACTAAGGACGACCCAGTACTTC.

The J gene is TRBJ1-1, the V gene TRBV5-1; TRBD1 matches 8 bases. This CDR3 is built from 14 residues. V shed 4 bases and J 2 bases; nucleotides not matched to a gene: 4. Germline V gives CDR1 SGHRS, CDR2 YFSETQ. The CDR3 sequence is CASSVDRGNTEAFF. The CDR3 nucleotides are TGCGCCAGCAGCGTCGACAGGGGAAACACTGAAGCTTTCTTT.

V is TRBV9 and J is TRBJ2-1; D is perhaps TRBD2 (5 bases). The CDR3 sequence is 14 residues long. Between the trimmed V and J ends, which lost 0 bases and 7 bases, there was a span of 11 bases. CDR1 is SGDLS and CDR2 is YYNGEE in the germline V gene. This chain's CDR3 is CASSVVLAANEQFF. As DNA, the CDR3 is TGTGCCAGCAGCGTAGTCCTAGCAGCTAATGAGCAGTTCTTC.

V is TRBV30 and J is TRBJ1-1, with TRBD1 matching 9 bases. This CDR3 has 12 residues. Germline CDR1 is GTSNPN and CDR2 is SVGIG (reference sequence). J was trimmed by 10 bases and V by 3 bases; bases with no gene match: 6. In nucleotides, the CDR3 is TGTGCCTGGAGCGCCGGGACAGGGAGAGCTTTCTTT. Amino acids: CAWSAGTGRAFF. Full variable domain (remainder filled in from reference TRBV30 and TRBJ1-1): SQTIHQWPATLVQPVGSPLSLECTVEGTSNPNLYWYRQAAGRGLQLLFYSVGIGQISSEVPQNLSASRPQDRQFILSSKKLLLSDSGFYLCAWSAGTGRAFFGQGTRLTVV.

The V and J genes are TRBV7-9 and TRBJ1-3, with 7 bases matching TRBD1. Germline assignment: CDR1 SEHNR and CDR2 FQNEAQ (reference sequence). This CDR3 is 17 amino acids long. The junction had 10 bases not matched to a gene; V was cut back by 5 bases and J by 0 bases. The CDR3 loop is CASSPGTVPFSGNTIYF. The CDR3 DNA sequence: TGTGCCAGCAGCCCAGGGACAGTTCCCTTCTCTGGAAACACCATATATTTT.

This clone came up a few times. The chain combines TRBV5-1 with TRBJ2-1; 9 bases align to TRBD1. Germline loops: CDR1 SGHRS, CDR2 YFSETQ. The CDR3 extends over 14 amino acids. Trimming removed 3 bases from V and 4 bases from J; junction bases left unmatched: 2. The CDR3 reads CASSSDRGYNEQFF. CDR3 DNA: TGCGCCAGCAGCTCAGACAGGGGGTACAATGAGCAGTTCTTC.

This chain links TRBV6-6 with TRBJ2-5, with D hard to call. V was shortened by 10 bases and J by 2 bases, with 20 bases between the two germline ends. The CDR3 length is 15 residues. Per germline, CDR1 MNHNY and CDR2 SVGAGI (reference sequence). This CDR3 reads CATTASLGPQETQYF. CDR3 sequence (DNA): TGTGCCACCACGGCGAGTTTGGGCCCTCAAGAGACCCAGTACTTC.

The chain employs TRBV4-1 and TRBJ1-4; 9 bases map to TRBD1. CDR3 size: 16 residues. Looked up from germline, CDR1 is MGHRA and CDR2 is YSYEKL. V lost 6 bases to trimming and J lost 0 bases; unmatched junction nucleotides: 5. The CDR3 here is CASSPGQGPTNEKLFF. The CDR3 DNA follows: TGCGCCAGCAGTCCGGGACAGGGCCCAACTAATGAAAAACTGTTTTTT.

This CDR3 is CASSEGQAETKAFF. CDR3 bases: TGTGCCAGCAGTGAAGGACAGGCTGAGACCAAAGCTTTCTTT. The rearrangement uses TRBV6-1 and TRBJ1-1, with D possibly TRBD1 on 6 matching bases. With 1 base removed from V and 9 bases from J, the gap between germline ends came to 15 bases. CDR3 length equals 14 residues. Looked up from germline, CDR1 is MNHNS and CDR2 is SASEGT.

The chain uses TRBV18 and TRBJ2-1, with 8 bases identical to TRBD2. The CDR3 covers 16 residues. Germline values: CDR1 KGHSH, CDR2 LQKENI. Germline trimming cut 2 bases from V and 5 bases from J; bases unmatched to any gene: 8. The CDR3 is CASSPKIAGSHNEQFF. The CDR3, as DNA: TGTGCCAGCTCACCAAAAATAGCGGGAAGTCACAATGAGCAGTTCTTC.

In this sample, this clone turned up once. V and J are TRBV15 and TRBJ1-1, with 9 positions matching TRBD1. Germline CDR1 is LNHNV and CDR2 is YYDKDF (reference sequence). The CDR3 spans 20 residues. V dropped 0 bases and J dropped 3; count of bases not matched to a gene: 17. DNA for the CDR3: TGTGCCACCAGCAGAGACCGACATCCGGGACAGGGTAGATTAGACACTGAAGCTTTCTTT. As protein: CATSRDRHPGQGRLDTEAFF.

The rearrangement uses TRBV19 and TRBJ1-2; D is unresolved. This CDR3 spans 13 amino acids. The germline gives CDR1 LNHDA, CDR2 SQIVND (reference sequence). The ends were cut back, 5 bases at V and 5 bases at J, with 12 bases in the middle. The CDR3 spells CASSVPGIYGYTF. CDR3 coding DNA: TGTGCCAGTAGTGTCCCAGGCATTTATGGCTACACCTTC.

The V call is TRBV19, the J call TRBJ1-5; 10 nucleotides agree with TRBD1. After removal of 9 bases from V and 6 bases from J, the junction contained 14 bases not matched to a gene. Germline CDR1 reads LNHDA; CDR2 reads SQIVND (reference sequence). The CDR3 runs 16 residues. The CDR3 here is CASRGSGTGDGQPQHF. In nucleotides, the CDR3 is TGTGCCAGCCGAGGGTCCGGGACAGGGGACGGTCAGCCCCAGCATTTT. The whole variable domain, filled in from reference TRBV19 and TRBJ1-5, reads DGGITQSPKYLFRKEGQNVTLSCEQNLNHDAMYWYRQDPGQGLRLIYYSQIVNDFQKGDIAEGYSVSREKKESFPLTVTSAQKNPTAFYLCASRGSGTGDGQPQHFGDGTRLSIL.

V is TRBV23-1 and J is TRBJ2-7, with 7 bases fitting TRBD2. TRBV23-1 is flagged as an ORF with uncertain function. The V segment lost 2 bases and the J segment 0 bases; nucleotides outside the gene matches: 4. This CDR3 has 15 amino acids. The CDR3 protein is CASSQPGGPSYEQYF. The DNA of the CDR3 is TGCGCCAGCAGTCAACCGGGGGGTCCCTCCTACGAGCAGTACTTC.

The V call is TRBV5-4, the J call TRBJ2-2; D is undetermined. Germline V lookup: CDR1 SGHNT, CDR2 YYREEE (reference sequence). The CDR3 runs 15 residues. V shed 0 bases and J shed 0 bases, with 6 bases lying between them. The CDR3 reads CASSLGVTNTGELFF. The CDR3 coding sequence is TGTGCCAGCAGCTTGGGAGTAACGAACACCGGGGAGCTGTTTTTT.

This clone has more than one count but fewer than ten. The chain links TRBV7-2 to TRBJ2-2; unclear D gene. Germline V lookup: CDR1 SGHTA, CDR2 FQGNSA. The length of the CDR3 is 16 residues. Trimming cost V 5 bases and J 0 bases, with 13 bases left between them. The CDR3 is CASSPNMRTNTGELFF. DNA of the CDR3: TGTGCCAGCAGCCCGAATATGCGAACGAACACCGGGGAGCTGTTTTTT.

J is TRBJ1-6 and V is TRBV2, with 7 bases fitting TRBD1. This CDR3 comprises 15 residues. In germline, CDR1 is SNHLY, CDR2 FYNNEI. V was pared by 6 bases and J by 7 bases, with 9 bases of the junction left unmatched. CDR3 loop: CASRQLTGVNSPLHF. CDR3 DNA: TGTGCCAGCAGGCAACTTACAGGGGTAAATTCACCCCTCCACTTT.

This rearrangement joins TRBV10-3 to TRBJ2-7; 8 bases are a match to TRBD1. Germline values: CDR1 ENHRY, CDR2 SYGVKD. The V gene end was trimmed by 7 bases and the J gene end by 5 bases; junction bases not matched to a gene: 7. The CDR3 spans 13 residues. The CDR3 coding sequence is TGTGCCATCAACAGCCAGGGGGCCCACGAGCAGTACTTC. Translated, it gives CAINSQGAHEQYF.

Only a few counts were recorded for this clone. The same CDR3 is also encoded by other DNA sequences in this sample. This CDR3 is CASSQQPAGGLGNTIYF. In nucleotides, the CDR3 is TGCGCCAGCAGCCAACAGCCTGCGGGGGGCCTAGGAAACACCATATATTTT. The V and J genes are TRBV4-1 and TRBJ1-3; tentatively, D is TRBD1 (6 bases). In germline, CDR1 is MGHRA, CDR2 YSYEKL. Trimming left V 2 bases short and J 4 bases short, with 18 bases between. The CDR3 totals 17 residues.

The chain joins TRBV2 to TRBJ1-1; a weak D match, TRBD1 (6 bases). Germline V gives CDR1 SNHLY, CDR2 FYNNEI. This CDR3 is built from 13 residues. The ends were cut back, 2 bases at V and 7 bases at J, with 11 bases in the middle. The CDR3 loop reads CASSENRVDEAFF. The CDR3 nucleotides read TGTGCCAGCAGTGAAAACAGGGTTGATGAAGCTTTCTTT. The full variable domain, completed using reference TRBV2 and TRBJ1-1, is EPEVTQTPSHQVTQMGQEVILRCVPISNHLYFYWYRQILGQKVEFLVSFYNNEISEKSEIFDDQFSVERPDGSNFTLKIRSTKLEDSAMYFCASSENRVDEAFFGQGTRLTVV.

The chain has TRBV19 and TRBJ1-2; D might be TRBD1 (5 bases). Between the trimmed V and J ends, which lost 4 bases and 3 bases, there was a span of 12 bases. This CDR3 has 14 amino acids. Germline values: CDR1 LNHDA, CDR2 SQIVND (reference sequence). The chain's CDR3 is CASSTLKTDYGYTF. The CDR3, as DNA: TGTGCCAGTAGTACCCTTAAGACAGACTATGGCTACACCTTC.

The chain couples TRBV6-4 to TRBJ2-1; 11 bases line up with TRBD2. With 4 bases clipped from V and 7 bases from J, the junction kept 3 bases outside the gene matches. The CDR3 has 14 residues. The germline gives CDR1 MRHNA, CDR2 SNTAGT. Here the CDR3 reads CASSVAGGPNEQFF. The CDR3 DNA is TGTGCCAGCAGTGTAGCGGGAGGGCCTAATGAGCAGTTCTTC.

The CDR3 DNA sequence: TGTGCCAGCAGAACCTTAGCGGGAGGGAACACCGGGGAGCTGTTTTTT. This sequence encodes CASRTLAGGNTGELFF. V and J are TRBV4-2 and TRBJ2-2, with 10 positions matching TRBD2. This CDR3 has 16 amino acids. The J segment lost 1 base and the V segment lost 6 bases, leaving 5 bases of the junction unmatched. Germline V gene lookup returns CDR1 LGHNA and CDR2 YNFKEQ.

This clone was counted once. CDR3 nucleotides: TGTGCCAGCAGCTTAGAGCTAGGCACTGAAGCTTTCTTT. It is translated as CASSLELGTEAFF. The chain couples TRBV7-9 to TRBJ1-1; D unresolved. The CDR3 length is 13 residues. V was shortened by 1 base and J by 4 bases, with 7 bases between the two germline ends. Germline V gene data show CDR1 as SEHNR and CDR2 as FQNEAQ (reference sequence).

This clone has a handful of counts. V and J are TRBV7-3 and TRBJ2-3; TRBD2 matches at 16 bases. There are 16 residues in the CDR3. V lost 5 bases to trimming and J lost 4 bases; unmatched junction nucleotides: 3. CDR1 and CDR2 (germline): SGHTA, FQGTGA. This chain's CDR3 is CASSQGLAGGADTQYF. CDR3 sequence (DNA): TGTGCCAGCAGCCAGGGACTAGCGGGAGGGGCAGATACGCAGTATTTT.

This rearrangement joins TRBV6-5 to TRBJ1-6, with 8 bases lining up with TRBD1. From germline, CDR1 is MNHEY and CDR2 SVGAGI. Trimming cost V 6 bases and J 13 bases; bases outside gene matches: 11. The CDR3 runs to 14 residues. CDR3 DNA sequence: TGTGCCAGCAGAAACAGGACAGGGATACGTCCCCTCCACTTT. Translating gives CASRNRTGIRPLHF.

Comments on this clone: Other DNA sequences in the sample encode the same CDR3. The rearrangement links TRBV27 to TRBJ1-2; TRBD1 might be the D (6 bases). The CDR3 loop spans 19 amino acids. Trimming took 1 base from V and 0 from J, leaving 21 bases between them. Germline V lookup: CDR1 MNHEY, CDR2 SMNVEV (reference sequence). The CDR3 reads CASSLLGAGALLANYGYTF. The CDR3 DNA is TGTGCCAGCAGTTTATTGGGGGCAGGGGCACTCTTAGCTAACTATGGCTACACCTTC.

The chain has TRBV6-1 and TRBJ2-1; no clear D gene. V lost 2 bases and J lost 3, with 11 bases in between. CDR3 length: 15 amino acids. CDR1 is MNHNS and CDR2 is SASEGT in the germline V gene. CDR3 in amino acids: CASSEQLESYNEQFF. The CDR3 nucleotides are TGTGCCAGCAGTGAACAATTAGAGAGCTACAATGAGCAGTTCTTC.